A selection of T cell receptor beta chains follows, all from one sample in a study of shared clonotypes between healthy human individuals. Sequencing used immunoSEQ multiplex PCR; TCRdb keeps in-frame clones, though not all of them. There are millions of clones in the sample; less than 95% occur only once, and 0.9% to 1.3% lies in the top ten. Sequences were obtained from naive CD8+ T cells sorted from blood. All receptors come from a man between 18 and 29 years old in good health. CDR3s include the opening cysteine and the closing phenylalanine or tryptophan. The D gene is left open where the match is weak. Where a row states a size, it is once, few, many or the class of an expanded clone; other rows omit it.

CDR3nt: TGTGCCAGTAGTCAAGTGTGGACAGGGGGTGTAGGCTACACCTTC
CDR3aa: CASSQVWTGGVGYTF
d_gene: TRBD1
abundance: .
v_gene: TRBV19
j_gene: TRBJ1-2

CDR3nt: TGTGCCAGCAGACCGAGAATGGCGGGGGGCTACAATGAGCAGTTCTTC
CDR3aa: CASRPRMAGGYNEQFF
d_gene: TRBD2
abundance: .
v_gene: TRBV11-2
j_gene: TRBJ2-1

CDR3nt: TGTGCCAGCAGCCCGTGGACAAGGACCTACGAGCAGTACTTC
CDR3aa: CASSPWTRTYEQYF
d_gene: .
abundance: .
v_gene: TRBV5-6
j_gene: TRBJ2-7

CDR3nt: TGTGCCAGCAGCCCCTGGGACAGGGCGCTAACGAATGAGCAGTTCTTC
CDR3aa: CASSPWDRALTNEQFF
d_gene: TRBD1
abundance: .
v_gene: TRBV5-4
j_gene: TRBJ2-1

CDR3nt: TGCGCCAGCAGCCAGCCAAGGGCCTACGAGCAGTACTTC
CDR3aa: CASSQPRAYEQYF
d_gene: .
abundance: .
v_gene: TRBV5-1
j_gene: TRBJ2-7

CDR3nt: TGTGCCAGCAGCAGCCCCGGGACAGGGCCCCCCGAGCAGTACTTC
CDR3aa: CASSSPGTGPPEQYF
d_gene: TRBD1
abundance: .
v_gene: TRBV5-4
j_gene: TRBJ2-7

CDR3nt: TGCGCCATCTCGATGTCCCAGTTAGGGCAGTTCTTC
CDR3aa: CAISMSQLGQFF
d_gene: .
abundance: .
v_gene: TRBV10-1
j_gene: TRBJ2-1

CDR3nt: TGTGCCAGCAGTGAATGGACGGGAGGGCCGTACAATGAGCAGTTCTTC
CDR3aa: CASSEWTGGPYNEQFF
d_gene: TRBD2
abundance: .
v_gene: TRBV6-1
j_gene: TRBJ2-1

CDR3nt: TGTGCCAGCAGCTTAGAGGGGAACGAGCAGTACTTC
CDR3aa: CASSLEGNEQYF
d_gene: .
abundance: few
v_gene: TRBV7-9
j_gene: TRBJ2-7

CDR3nt: TGTGCCAGTAGTATAGATCAAGGCACTGGGGAGCTGTTTTTT
CDR3aa: CASSIDQGTGELFF
d_gene: .
abundance: .
v_gene: TRBV19
j_gene: TRBJ2-2

CDR3nt: TGTGCCAGCAGTTACCCGAACCAGGCAGGGGCAGGGGAGCAGTTCTTC
CDR3aa: CASSYPNQAGAGEQFF
d_gene: .
abundance: .
v_gene: TRBV6-6
j_gene: TRBJ2-1

CDR3nt: TGTGCCTGGAGTGTAGGGGACACTGAAGCTTTCTTT
CDR3aa: CAWSVGDTEAFF
d_gene: .
abundance: few
v_gene: TRBV30
j_gene: TRBJ1-1

CDR3nt: TGTGCCAGCAGTGTAGACAGGGGGCCGAACACTGAAGCTTTCTTT
CDR3aa: CASSVDRGPNTEAFF
d_gene: TRBD1
abundance: .
v_gene: TRBV28
j_gene: TRBJ1-1

CDR3nt: TGTGCCACCAGACCTACTAGCGGGAGAACAGATACGCAGTATTTT
CDR3aa: CATRPTSGRTDTQYF
d_gene: TRBD2
abundance: .
v_gene: TRBV15
j_gene: TRBJ2-3

CDR3nt: TGTGCCTCCGGGGGGATTAGGGGCCCTCCCCTCGAGCAGTACTTC
CDR3aa: CASGGIRGPPLEQYF
d_gene: TRBD2
abundance: few
v_gene: TRBV6-5
j_gene: TRBJ2-7

CDR3nt: TGTGCCTGGAGTTTACTAGCGGGAGGGCCCAATGAGCAGTTCTTC
CDR3aa: CAWSLLAGGPNEQFF
d_gene: TRBD2
abundance: .
v_gene: TRBV30
j_gene: TRBJ2-1